This T cell receptor beta chain was profiled in a study of cytomegalovirus exposure and HLA in healthy donors. Notes on this clone: The antigen is not known.

The CDR3 consists of 14 residues. Germline V gene sequence: CDR1 SGHNT, CDR2 YYREEE (reference sequence). Trimming cost V 6 bases and J 5 bases; bases outside gene matches: 6. Overall study results and limits: The study flagged around 160 TCR beta chains as cytomegalovirus-associated. In the 95 to 150 validation repertoires, a later analysis found that first-cohort TCR clusters tended to co-occur. Generally TCR sequences proved uncommon, though certain public TCRs appeared in numerous donors.

Only in-frame clones appear in the TCRdb table, and some are missing; sequencing was by immunoSEQ multiplex PCR. The data contain approximately 300,000 clones, about 90% of them singletons. The chain carries TRBV5-4 and TRBJ2-3; 10 bases match TRBD2. This sequence originates from a woman younger than 45 in good health and CMV-seropositive. Sequences were obtained from PBMCs. The CDR3, as DNA: TGTGCCAGCACGAGGGCTAGCGGGGGAGATACGCAGTATTTT. Translated: CASTRASGGDTQYF.